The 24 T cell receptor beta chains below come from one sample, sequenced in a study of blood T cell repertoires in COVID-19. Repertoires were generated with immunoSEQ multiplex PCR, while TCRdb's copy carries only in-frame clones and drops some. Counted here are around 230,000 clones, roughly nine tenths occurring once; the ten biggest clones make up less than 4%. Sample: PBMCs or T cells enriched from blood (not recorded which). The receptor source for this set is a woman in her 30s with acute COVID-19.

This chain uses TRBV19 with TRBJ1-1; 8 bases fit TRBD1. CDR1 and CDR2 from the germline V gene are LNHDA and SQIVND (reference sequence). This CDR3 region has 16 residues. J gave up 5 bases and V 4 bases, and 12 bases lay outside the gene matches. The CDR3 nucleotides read TGTGCCAGTAGTACCCCTTCGACAGGGGCCAGGACTGAAGCTTTCTTT. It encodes CASSTPSTGARTEAFF.

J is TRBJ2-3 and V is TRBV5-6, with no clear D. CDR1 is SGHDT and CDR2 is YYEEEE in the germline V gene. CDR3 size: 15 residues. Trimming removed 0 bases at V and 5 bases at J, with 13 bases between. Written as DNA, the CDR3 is TGTGCCAGCAGCTTGGGACTGCCTCGTGGAGATACGCAGTATTTT. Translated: CASSLGLPRGDTQYF.

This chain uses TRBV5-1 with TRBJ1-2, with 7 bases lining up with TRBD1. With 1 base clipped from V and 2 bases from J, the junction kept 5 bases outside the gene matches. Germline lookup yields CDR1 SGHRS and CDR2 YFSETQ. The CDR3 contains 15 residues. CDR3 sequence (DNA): TGCGCCAGCAGCTTGAGCCGGGACAGCAACTATGGCTACACCTTC. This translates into CASSLSRDSNYGYTF.

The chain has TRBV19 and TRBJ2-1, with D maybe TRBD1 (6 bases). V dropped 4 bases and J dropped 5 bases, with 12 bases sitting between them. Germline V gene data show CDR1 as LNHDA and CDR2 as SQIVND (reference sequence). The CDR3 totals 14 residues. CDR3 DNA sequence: TGTGCCAGTAGTACATACAGGGACAACAATGAGCAGTTCTTC. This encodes CASSTYRDNNEQFF.

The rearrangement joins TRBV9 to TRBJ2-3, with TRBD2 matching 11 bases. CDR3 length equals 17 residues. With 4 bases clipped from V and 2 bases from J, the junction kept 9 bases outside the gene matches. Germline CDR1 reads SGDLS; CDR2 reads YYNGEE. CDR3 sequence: CASSRPSGGWDTDTQYF. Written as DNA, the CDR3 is TGTGCCAGCAGCCGCCCTAGCGGGGGGTGGGACACAGATACGCAGTATTTT.

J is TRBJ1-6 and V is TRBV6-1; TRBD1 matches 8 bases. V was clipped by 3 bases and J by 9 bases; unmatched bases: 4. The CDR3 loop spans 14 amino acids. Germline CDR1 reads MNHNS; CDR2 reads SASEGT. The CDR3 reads CASSDPGGTSPLHF. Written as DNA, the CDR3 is TGTGCCAGCAGTGACCCAGGGGGCACTTCACCCCTCCACTTT.

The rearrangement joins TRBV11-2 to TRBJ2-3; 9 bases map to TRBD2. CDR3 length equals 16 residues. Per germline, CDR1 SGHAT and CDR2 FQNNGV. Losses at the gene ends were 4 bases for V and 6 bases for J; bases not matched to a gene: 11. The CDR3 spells CASSSIAGVFLDTQYF. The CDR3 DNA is TGTGCCAGCAGCTCAATAGCGGGGGTGTTTCTTGATACGCAGTATTTT. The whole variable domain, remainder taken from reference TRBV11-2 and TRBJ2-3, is EAGVAQSPRYKIIEKRQSVAFWCNPISGHATLYWYQQILGQGPKLLIQFQNNGVVDDSQLPKDRFSAERLKGVDSTLKIQPAKLEDSAVYLCASSSIAGVFLDTQYFGPGTRLTVL.

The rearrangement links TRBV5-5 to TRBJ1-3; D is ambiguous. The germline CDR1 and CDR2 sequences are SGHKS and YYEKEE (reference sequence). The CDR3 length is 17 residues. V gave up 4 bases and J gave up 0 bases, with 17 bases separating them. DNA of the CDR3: TGTGCCAGCAGCCTATTCCTCCGGACTGACTCTGGAAACACCATATATTTT. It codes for CASSLFLRTDSGNTIYF.

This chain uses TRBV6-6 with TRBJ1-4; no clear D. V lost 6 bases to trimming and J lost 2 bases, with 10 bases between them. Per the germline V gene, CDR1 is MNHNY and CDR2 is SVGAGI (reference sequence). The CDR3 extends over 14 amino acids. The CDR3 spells CASSPGGTNEKLFF. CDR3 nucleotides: TGTGCCAGCAGCCCGGGAGGGACTAATGAAAAACTGTTTTTT.

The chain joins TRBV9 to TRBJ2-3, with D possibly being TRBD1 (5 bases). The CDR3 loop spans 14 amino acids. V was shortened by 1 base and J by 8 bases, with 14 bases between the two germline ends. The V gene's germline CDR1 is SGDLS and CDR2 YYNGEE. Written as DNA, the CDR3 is TGTGCCAGCAGCGTACTACCCGGACACGGTACGCAGTATTTT. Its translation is CASSVLPGHGTQYF.

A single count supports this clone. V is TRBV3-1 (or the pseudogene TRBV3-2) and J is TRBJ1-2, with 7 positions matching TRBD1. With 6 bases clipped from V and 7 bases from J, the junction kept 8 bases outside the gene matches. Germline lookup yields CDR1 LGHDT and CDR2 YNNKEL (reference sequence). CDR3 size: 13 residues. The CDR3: CASSPTGVGGYTF. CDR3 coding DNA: TGTGCCAGCAGTCCTACAGGGGTAGGTGGCTACACCTTC.

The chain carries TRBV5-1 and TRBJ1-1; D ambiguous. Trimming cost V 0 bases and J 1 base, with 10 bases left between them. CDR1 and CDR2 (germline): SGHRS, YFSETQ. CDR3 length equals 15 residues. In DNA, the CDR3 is TGCGCCAGCAGCTTGGTGGGCCGATCGAACACTGAAGCTTTCTTT. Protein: CASSLVGRSNTEAFF.

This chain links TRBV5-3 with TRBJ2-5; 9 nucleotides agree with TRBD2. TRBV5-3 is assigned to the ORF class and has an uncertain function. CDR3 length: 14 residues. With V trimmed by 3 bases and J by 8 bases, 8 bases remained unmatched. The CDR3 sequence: CARSYLAGKVTQYF. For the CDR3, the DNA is TGTGCCAGAAGCTACCTAGCGGGGAAGGTTACCCAGTACTTC.

In DNA, the CDR3 is TGTGCCAGCAGCCCCAGGGGACTAGCCTACGAGCAGTACTTC. Protein product: CASSPRGLAYEQYF. The chain uses TRBV9 and TRBJ2-7; 8 bases are a match to TRBD2. Germline CDR1 reads SGDLS; CDR2 reads YYNGEE. This CDR3 has 14 residues. The V segment lost 4 bases and the J segment 2 bases; nucleotides outside the gene matches: 5.

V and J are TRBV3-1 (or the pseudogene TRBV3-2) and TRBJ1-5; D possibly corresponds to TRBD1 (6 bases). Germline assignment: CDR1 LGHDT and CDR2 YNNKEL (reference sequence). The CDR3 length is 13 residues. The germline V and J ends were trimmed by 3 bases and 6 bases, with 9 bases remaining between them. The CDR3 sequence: CASSQGAFQPQHF. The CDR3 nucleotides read TGTGCCAGCAGCCAGGGGGCTTTTCAGCCCCAGCATTTT.

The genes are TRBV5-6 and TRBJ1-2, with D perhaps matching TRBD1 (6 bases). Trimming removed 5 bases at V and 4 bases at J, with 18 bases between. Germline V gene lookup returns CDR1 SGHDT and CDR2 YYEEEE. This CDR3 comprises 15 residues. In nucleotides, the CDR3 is TGTGCCAGCAGATCTCTGAGGACAGACATCTATGGCTACACCTTC. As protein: CASRSLRTDIYGYTF.

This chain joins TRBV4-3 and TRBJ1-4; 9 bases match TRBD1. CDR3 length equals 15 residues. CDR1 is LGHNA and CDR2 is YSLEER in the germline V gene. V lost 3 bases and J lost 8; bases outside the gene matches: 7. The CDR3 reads CASSQQQGAGEKLFF. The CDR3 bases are TGCGCCAGCAGCCAGCAACAGGGGGCAGGCGAAAAACTGTTTTTT.

The CDR3 loop reads CASRSRQGLGYGYTF. CDR3 bases: TGTGCCAGCAGATCCCGACAGGGCCTGGGGTATGGCTACACCTTC. The chain carries TRBV2 and TRBJ1-2; 7 bases align to TRBD1. CDR1 is SNHLY, CDR2 FYNNEI, per germline. This CDR3 region has 15 residues. J lost 5 bases, V lost 6 bases, and 12 bases had no gene match.

In DNA form, the CDR3 reads TGTGCCAGCAGCCAAGGTTGGCGTGGGGCGGTGATTCAGCCCCAGCATTTT. Translated: CASSQGWRGAVIQPQHF. The chain has TRBV4-2 and TRBJ1-5, with a possible D match to TRBD1 (5 bases). The length of the CDR3 is 17 residues. The V and J ends lost 1 base and 6 bases respectively, with 19 bases between them. The germline CDR1 and CDR2 sequences are LGHNA and YNFKEQ.

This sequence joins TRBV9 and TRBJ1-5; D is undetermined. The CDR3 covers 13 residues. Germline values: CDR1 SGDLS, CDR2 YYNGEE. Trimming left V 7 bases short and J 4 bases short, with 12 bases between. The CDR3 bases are TGTGCCAGCTCAAAAAGCGGGAATCAGCCCCAGCATTTT. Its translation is CASSKSGNQPQHF.

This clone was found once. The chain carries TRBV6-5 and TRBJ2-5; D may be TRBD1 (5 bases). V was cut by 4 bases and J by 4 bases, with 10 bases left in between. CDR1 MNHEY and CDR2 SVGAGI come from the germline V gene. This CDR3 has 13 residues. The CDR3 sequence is CASSSRRGETQYF. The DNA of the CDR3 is TGTGCCAGCAGTTCCAGAAGGGGAGAGACCCAGTACTTC.

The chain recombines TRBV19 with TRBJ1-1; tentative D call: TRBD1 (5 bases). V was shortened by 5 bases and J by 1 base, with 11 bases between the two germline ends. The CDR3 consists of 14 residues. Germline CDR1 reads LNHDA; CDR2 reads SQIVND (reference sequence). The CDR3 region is CASSPWTRNTEAFF. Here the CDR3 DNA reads TGTGCCAGTAGTCCCTGGACAAGGAACACTGAAGCTTTCTTT.

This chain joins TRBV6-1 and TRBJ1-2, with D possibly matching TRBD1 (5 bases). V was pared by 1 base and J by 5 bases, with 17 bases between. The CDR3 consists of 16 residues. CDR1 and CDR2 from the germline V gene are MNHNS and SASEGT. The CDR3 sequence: CASSEEPNRPLYGYTF. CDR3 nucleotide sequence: TGTGCCAGCAGTGAAGAACCCAACAGGCCGCTATATGGCTACACCTTC.

CDR3 residues: CAWTGTANSPLHF. The CDR3 coding sequence is TGTGCCTGGACAGGGACAGCTAATTCACCCCTCCACTTT. V gene TRBV30 combines with J gene TRBJ1-6, with TRBD1 matching 7 bases. The CDR3 totals 13 residues. The ends lost 4 bases at V and 6 bases at J; junction bases unmatched: 3. The germline CDR1 and CDR2 sequences are GTSNPN and SVGIG (reference sequence).